These 6 T cell receptor beta chains came from one sample sequenced in a study of OX40 agonist ivuxolimab in advanced cancers. Only in-frame clones appear in the TCRdb table, and some are missing; sequencing was by immunoSEQ multiplex PCR. The table includes under 65,000 clones, about 89% detected once. The material was CD4+ or CD8+ T cells sorted from blood, obtained in a trial of the OX40 agonist ivuxolimab. The receptors come from an adult with an advanced solid tumor such as melanoma, head and neck, liver or kidney cancer.

The V gene is TRBV19, the J gene TRBJ2-2, with TRBD2 as a possible D gene (6 bases). The CDR3 has 14 amino acids. Germline V CDR1 and CDR2: LNHDA, SQIVND (reference sequence). V shed 3 bases and J shed 2 bases, with 7 bases lying between them. The chain's CDR3 is CASSMRGNTGELFF. The CDR3 region has the DNA TGTGCCAGTAGTATGCGGGGTAACACCGGGGAGCTGTTTTTT.

The chain joins TRBV29-1 to TRBJ1-2, with 7 positions matching TRBD1. This CDR3 has 11 amino acids. Per the germline V gene, CDR1 is SQVTM and CDR2 is ANQGSEA. V was pared by 6 bases and J by 2 bases, with 0 bases of the junction left unmatched. The CDR3 loop is CSVTGNYGYTF. The CDR3 DNA reads TGCAGCGTGACAGGGAACTATGGCTACACCTTC. The full variable domain, in which reference TRBV29-1 and TRBJ1-2 provide the parts outside the CDR3, is SAVISQKPSRDICQRGTSLTIQCQVDSQVTMMFWYRQQPGQSLTLIATANQGSEATYESGFVIDKFPISRPNLTFSTLTVSNMSPEDSSIYLCSVTGNYGYTFGSGTRLTVV.

The CDR3 coding sequence is TGCGCCAGCAGCCAAGCGACTTTCGGGGACAGTAATCAGCCCCAGCATTTT. It codes for CASSQATFGDSNQPQHF. V is TRBV4-1 and J is TRBJ1-5; TRBD1 agrees at 7 bases. Trimming cost V 1 base and J 4 bases; bases outside gene matches: 10. The CDR3 runs 17 residues. The V gene's germline CDR1 is MGHRA and CDR2 YSYEKL.

The rearrangement joins TRBV30 to TRBJ1-2, with TRBD1 matching over 10 bases. V gave up 0 bases and J gave up 8 bases; unmatched junction bases: 12. Germline V gene data show CDR1 as GTSNPN and CDR2 as SVGIG (reference sequence). The CDR3 is 16 residues long. This CDR3 is CAWSVGQGFLERGYTF. The CDR3 DNA reads TGTGCCTGGAGTGTGGGACAGGGGTTCCTAGAGCGGGGCTACACCTTC.

This chain uses TRBV4-2 with TRBJ1-5, with 12 positions matching TRBD1. The CDR3 contains 19 residues. Germline V CDR1 and CDR2: LGHNA, YNFKEQ. The junction had 14 bases not matched to a gene; V was cut back by 3 bases and J by 5 bases. The CDR3 DNA reads TGTGCCAGCAGCCACCTAACGTCCTCCGGGACAGGGGGCTATCAGCCCCAGCATTTT. The encoded protein is CASSHLTSSGTGGYQPQHF.

This rearrangement joins TRBV4-1 to TRBJ1-1, with 8 bases aligning to TRBD1. Germline V gene sequence: CDR1 MGHRA, CDR2 YSYEKL. Unmatched junction bases numbered 5, after V lost 0 bases and J lost 5 bases. The CDR3 loop spans 15 amino acids. CDR3 bases: TGCGCCAGCAGCCAAGATCAGGGGGCCGTGACTGAAGCTTTCTTT. Its protein is CASSQDQGAVTEAFF.